This T cell receptor (beta chain) came from a study of blood T cell repertoires in COVID-19. About the research overall: From the United States, Italy and Spain came samples of acute and convalescent COVID-19. From T cells, B-cell-depleted T cells, or PBMCs came the material, which was cDNA or gDNA.

Everyone who took part was roughly 18 to 89 years old, and they came from 20 to 25 US areas. Study processing details: Nucleated cell counts were estimated from reference gene primer amplification. The table came from immunoSEQ multiplex PCR; TCRdb's copy has only in-frame clones and leaves some out. The V and J calls and the clone size are those of that table, but D and trimming were determined from the DNA. This table holds more than 200,000 clones, approximately 80% found once. Per germline, CDR1 SQVTM and CDR2 ANQGSEA. Trimming took off 4 bases at V and 3 bases at J, with 15 bases between the two ends. CDR3 length equals 14 residues.

The chain joins TRBV29-1 to TRBJ1-1, with D possibly matching TRBD1 (5 bases). The sample taken for sequencing was PBMCs or T cells enriched from blood (not recorded which). The source of this sequence is a man aged 60 to 75 who had recovered from COVID-19. CDR3 residues: CSVAVVGHHTEAFF. CDR3 coding DNA: TGCAGCGTTGCCGTTGTGGGGCATCACACTGAAGCTTTCTTT.